One and the same sample provided the 3 T cell receptor beta chains below, sequenced in a study of T cell responses to AZD1222 COVID-19 vaccine. Produced via immunoSEQ multiplex PCR; TCRdb's table is partial and in-frame only. The profile covers about 82,000 clones, with roughly 90% appearing a single time and around 5.3% taken by the ten largest. The sample here was peripheral blood, taken on day 0 of AZD1222 vaccination. These receptors came from an adult in good health.

The chain combines TRBV28 with TRBJ1-5; unclear D gene. The germline gives CDR1 MDHEN, CDR2 SYDVKM. The CDR3 has 13 residues. Trimming pared 6 bases from V and 4 bases from J, leaving 10 bases between. Here the CDR3 reads CASSRTLNQPQHF. CDR3 nucleotide sequence: TGTGCCAGCAGCCGAACACTTAATCAGCCCCAGCATTTT.

This chain links TRBV27 with TRBJ1-2, with D perhaps matching TRBD1 (5 bases). Germline lookup yields CDR1 MNHEY and CDR2 SMNVEV (reference sequence). The CDR3 extends over 13 amino acids. Trimming shortened V by 6 bases and J by 8 bases, and 16 bases separated the two germline ends. DNA of the CDR3: TGTGCCAGCAGCGATAACCAGGGTAGCGGCTACACCTTC. Its translation: CASSDNQGSGYTF.

The genes are TRBV4-1 and TRBJ1-6; 8 bases map to TRBD1. The CDR3 spans 15 residues. Trimming cost V 1 base and J 10 bases; bases outside gene matches: 6. Germline values: CDR1 MGHRA, CDR2 YSYEKL. The CDR3 reads CASSQGADRASPLHF. The CDR3 nucleotides read TGCGCCAGCAGCCAAGGCGCGGACAGGGCATCACCCCTCCACTTT.